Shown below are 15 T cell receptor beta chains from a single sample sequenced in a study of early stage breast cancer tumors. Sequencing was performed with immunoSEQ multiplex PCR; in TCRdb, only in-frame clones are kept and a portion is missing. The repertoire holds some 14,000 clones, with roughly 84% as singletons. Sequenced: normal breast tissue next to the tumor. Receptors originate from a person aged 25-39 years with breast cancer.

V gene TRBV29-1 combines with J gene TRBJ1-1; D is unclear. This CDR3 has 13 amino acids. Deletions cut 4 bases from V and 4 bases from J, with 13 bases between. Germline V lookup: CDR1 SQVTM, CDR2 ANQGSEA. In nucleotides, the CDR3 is TGCAGCGTTGGTTCAGGAGTTGGCACTGAAGCTTTCTTT. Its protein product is CSVGSGVGTEAFF. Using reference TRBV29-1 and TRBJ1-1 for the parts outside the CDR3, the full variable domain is SAVISQKPSRDICQRGTSLTIQCQVDSQVTMMFWYRQQPGQSLTLIATANQGSEATYESGFVIDKFPISRPNLTFSTLTVSNMSPEDSSIYLCSVGSGVGTEAFFGQGTRLTVV.

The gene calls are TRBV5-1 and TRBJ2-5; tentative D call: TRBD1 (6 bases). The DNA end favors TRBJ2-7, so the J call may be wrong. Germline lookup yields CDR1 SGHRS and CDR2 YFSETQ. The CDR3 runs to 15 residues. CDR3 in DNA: TGCGCCAGCAGCCCCCTACAGGGTCCCTCCTACGAGCAGTACTTC. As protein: CASSPLQGPSYEQYF.

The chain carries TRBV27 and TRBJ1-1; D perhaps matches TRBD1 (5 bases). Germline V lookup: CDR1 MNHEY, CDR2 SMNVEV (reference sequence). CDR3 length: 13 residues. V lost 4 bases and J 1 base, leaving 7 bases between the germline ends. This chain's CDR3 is CASSSDRNTEAFF. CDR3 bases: TGTGCCAGCAGTTCCGACAGGAACACTGAAGCTTTCTTT.

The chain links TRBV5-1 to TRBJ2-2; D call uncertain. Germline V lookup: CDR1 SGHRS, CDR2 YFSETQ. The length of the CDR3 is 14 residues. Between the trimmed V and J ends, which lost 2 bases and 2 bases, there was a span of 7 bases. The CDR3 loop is CASSFSTNTGELFF. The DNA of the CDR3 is TGCGCCAGCAGCTTTAGCACCAACACCGGGGAGCTGTTTTTT.

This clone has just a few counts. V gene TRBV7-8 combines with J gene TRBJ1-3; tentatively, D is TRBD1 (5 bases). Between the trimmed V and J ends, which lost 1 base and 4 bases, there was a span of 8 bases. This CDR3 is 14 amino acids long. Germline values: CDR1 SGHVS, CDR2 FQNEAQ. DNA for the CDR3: TGTGCCAGCAGCTTAGGACAGTACGGAAACACCATATATTTT. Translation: CASSLGQYGNTIYF.

The CDR3 bases are TGTGCCTGGAGTGCAAGCGGGAGTGTGTACGAGCAGTACTTC. As protein: CAWSASGSVYEQYF. V and J are TRBV30 and TRBJ2-7; 8 bases align to TRBD2. The CDR3 is made up of 14 amino acids. Looked up from germline, CDR1 is GTSNPN and CDR2 is SVGIG (reference sequence). V shed 1 base and J 4 bases; nucleotides not matched to a gene: 6.

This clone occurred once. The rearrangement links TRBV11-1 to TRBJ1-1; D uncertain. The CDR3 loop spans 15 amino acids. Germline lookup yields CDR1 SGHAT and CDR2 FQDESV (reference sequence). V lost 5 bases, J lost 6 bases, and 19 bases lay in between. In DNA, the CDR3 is TGTGCCAGCAGCCTCATCTTAGGTACCAGAGCTGAAGCTTTCTTT. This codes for CASSLILGTRAEAFF.

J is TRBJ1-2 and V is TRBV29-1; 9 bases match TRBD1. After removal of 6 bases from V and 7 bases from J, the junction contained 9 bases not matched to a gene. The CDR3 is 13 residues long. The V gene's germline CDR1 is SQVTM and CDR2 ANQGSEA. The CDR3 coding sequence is TGCAGCGTGACTGAGACAGGGGGTTCTGGCTACACCTTC. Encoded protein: CSVTETGGSGYTF.

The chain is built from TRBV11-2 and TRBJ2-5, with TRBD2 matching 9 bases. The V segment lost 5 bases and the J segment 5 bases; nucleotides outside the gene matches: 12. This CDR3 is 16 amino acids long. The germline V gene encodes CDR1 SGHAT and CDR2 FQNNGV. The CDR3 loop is CASSRRGAGGDETQYF. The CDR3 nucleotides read TGTGCCAGCAGCCGGAGGGGAGCGGGAGGTGACGAGACCCAGTACTTC.

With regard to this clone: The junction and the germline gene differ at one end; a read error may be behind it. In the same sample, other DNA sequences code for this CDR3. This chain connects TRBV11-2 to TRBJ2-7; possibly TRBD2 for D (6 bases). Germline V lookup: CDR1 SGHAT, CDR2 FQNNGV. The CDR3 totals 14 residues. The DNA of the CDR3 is TGTGCCAGCAGCTTAGTGGGACTGTCCTATGAGCAGTACTTC. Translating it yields CASSLVGLSYEQYF.

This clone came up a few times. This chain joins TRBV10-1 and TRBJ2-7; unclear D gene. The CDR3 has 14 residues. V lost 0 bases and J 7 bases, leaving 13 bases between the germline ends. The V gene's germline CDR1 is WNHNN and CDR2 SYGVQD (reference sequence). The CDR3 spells CASSESFRWQEQYF. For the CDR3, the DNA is TGCGCCAGCAGTGAGTCTTTCAGGTGGCAGGAGCAGTACTTC.

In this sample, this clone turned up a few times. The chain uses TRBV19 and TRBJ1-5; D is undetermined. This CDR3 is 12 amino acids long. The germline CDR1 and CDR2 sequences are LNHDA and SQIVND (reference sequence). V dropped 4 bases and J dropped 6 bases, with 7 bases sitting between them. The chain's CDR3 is CASSTGSQPQHF. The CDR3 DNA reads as TGTGCCAGTAGTACCGGGAGTCAGCCCCAGCATTTT.

CDR3 loop: CASSSYRDLNNEQFF. In nucleotides, the CDR3 is TGTGCCAGCAGCTCCTACCGGGACTTGAACAATGAGCAGTTCTTC. The genes are TRBV5-6 and TRBJ2-1, with TRBD2 as a possible D gene (6 bases). Trimming took 3 bases from V and 5 from J, leaving 15 bases between them. The CDR3 sequence is 15 residues long. Germline CDR1 reads SGHDT; CDR2 reads YYEEEE. Filled out from reference TRBV5-6 and TRBJ2-1, the complete variable domain reads DAGVTQSPTHLIKTRGQQVTLRCSPKSGHDTVSWYQQALGQGPQFIFQYYEEEERQRGNFPDRFSGHQFPNYSSELNVNALLLGDSALYLCASSSYRDLNNEQFFGPGTRLTVL.

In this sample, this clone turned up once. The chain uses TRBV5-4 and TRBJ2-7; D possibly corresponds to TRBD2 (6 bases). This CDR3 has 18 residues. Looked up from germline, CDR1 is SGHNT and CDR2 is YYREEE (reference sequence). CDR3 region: CAFSLGLRFGERRGEQYF. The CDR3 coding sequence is TGTGCGTTCAGCTTGGGTCTGCGTTTTGGAGAGAGGAGGGGCGAGCAGTACTTC.

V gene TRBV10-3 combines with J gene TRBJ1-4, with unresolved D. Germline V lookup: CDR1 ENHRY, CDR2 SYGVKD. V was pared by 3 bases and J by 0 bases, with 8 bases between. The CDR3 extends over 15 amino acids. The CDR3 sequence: CAISDRTATNEKLFF. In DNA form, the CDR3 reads TGTGCCATCAGTGATCGGACGGCAACTAATGAAAAACTGTTTTTT.